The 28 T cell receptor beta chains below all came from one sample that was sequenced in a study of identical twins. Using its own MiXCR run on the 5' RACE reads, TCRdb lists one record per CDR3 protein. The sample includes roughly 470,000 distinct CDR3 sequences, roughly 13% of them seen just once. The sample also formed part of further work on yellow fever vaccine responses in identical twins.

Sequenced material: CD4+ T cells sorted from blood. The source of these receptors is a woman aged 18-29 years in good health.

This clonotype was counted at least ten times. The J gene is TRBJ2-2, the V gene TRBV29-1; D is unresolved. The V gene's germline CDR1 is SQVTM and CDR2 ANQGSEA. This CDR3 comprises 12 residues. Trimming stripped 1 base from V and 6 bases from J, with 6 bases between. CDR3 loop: CSVEGGSGELFF. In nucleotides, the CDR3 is TGCAGCGTTGAAGGTGGATCCGGGGAGCTGTTTTTT.

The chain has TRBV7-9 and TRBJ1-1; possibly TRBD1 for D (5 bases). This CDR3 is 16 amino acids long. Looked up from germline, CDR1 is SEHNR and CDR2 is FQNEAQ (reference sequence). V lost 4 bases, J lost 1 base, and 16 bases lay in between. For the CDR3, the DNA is TGTGCCAGCAGCTACAACGGTGGAGGGGCGAACACTGAAGCTTTCTTT. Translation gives CASSYNGGGANTEAFF.

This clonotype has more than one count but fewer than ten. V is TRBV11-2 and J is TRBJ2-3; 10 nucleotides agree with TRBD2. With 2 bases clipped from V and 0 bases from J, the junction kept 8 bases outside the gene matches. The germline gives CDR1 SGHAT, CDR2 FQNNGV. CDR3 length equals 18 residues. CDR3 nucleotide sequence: TGTGCCAGCAGCTTAAGAAGGGGACTAGCGACTAGCACAGATACGCAGTATTTT. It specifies CASSLRRGLATSTDTQYF.

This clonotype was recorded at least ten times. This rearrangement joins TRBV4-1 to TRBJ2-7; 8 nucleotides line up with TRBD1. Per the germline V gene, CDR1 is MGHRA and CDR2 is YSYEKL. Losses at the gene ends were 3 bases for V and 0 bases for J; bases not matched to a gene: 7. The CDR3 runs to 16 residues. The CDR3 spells CASSQGTGTGSYEQYF. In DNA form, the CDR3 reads TGCGCCAGCAGCCAGGGTACCGGGACAGGCTCCTACGAGCAGTACTTC.

CDR3 DNA: TGTGCCACCAGCACACCCAAAATGGGGGGCTCTTCCGATACGCAGTATTTT. It translates to CATSTPKMGGSSDTQYF. The chain recombines TRBV15 with TRBJ2-3; possibly TRBD1 or TRBD2 for D (6 bases each). The CDR3 consists of 17 residues. Germline V lookup: CDR1 LNHNV, CDR2 YYDKDF (reference sequence). Trimming cost V 4 bases and J 6 bases, with 23 bases left between them.

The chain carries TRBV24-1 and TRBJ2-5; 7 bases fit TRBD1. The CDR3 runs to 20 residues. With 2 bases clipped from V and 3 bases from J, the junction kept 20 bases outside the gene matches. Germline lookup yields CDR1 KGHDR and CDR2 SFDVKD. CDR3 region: CATSDSTPMKTGWGKETQYF. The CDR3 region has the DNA TGTGCCACCAGTGATTCCACCCCTATGAAGACAGGGTGGGGGAAAGAGACCCAGTACTTC.

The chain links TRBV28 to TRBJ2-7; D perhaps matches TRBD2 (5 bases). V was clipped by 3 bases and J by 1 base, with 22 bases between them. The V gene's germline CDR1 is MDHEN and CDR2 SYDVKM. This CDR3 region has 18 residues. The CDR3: CASSFWGTRDFGSYEQYF. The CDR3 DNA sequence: TGTGCCAGCAGTTTTTGGGGAACGAGGGATTTTGGGTCCTACGAGCAGTACTTC.

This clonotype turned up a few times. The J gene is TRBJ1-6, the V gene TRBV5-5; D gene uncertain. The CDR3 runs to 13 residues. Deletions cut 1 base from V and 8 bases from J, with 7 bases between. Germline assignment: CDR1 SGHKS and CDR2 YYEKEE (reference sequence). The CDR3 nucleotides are TGTGCCAGCAGCTTGAAGCCGGATTCACCCCTCCACTTT. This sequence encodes CASSLKPDSPLHF.

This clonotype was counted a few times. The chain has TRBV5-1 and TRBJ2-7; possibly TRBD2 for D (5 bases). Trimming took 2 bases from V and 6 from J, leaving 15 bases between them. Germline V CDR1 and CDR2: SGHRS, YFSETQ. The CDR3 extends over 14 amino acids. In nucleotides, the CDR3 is TGCGCCAGCAGCTTAGGGAGCTTCGTCTCCGAGCAGTACTTC. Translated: CASSLGSFVSEQYF.

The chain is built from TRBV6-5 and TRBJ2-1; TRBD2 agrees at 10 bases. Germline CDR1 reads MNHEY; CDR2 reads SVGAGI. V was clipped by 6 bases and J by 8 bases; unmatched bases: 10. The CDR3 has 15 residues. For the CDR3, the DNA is TGTGCCAGCAGGTTAGCGGGGGGCGGTGTCCATGAGCAGTTCTTC. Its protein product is CASRLAGGGVHEQFF.

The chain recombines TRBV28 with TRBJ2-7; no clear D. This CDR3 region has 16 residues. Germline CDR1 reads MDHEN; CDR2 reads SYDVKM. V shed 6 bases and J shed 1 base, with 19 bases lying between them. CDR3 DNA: TGTGCCAGCAGCCAATTTGACACCCGTATTTCCTACGAGCAGTACTTC. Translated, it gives CASSQFDTRISYEQYF. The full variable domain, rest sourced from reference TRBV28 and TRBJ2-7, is DVKVTQSSRYLVKRTGEKVFLECVQDMDHENMFWYRQDPGLGLRLIYFSYDVKMKEKGDIPEGYSVSREKKERFSLILESASTNQTSMYLCASSQFDTRISYEQYFGPGTRLTVT.

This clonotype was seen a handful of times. DNA of the CDR3: TGTGCCAGCAGTAACAGGGATAGCTACGAGCAGTACTTC. It encodes CASSNRDSYEQYF. The chain links TRBV12-3 or TRBV12-4 to TRBJ2-7, with D maybe TRBD1 (6 bases). The ends were cut back, 5 bases at V and 3 bases at J, with 11 bases in the middle. The CDR3 is made up of 13 amino acids.

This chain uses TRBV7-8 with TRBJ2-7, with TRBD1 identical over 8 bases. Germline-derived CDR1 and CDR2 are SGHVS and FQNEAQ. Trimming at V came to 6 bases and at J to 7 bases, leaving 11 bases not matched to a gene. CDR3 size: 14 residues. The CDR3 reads CASRRDRGGGEQYF. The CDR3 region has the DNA TGTGCCAGCAGACGCGACAGGGGAGGAGGGGAGCAGTACTTC.

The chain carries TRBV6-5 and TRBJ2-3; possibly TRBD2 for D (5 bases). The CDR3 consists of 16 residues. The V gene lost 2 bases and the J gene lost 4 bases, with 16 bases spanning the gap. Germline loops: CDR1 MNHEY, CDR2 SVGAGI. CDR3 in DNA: TGTGCCAGCAGTTACGCCCCCGAGGGTCAGGCAGATACGCAGTATTTT. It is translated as CASSYAPEGQADTQYF.

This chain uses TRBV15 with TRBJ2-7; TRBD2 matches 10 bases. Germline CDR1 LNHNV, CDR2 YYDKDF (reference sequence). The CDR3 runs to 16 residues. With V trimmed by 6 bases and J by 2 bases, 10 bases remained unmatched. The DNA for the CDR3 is TGTGCCACCAGTCTTCCTAGCGGGAGTAGAACCTACGAGCAGTACTTC. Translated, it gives CATSLPSGSRTYEQYF.

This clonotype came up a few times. CDR3 protein: CSARDGQGVGNQPQHF. In DNA, the CDR3 is TGCAGTGCTAGAGACGGACAGGGGGTTGGCAATCAGCCCCAGCATTTT. The V call is TRBV20-1, the J call TRBJ1-5, with 10 bases lining up with TRBD1. Germline V gene sequence: CDR1 DFQATT, CDR2 SNEGSKA (reference sequence). This CDR3 has 16 amino acids. V was pared by 0 bases and J by 2 bases, with 4 bases of the junction left unmatched.

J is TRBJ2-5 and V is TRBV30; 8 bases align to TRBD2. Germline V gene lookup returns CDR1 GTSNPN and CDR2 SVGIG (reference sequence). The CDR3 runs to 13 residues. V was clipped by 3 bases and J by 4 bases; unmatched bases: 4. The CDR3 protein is CAWSRGGRETQYF. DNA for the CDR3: TGTGCCTGGAGCCGCGGGGGGAGAGAGACCCAGTACTTC.

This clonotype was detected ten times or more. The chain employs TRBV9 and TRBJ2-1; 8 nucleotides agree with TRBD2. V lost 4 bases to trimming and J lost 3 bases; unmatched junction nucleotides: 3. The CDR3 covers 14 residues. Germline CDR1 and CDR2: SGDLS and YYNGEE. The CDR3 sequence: CASSLAGDYNEQFF. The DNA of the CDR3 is TGTGCCAGCAGCCTAGCGGGCGACTACAATGAGCAGTTCTTC.

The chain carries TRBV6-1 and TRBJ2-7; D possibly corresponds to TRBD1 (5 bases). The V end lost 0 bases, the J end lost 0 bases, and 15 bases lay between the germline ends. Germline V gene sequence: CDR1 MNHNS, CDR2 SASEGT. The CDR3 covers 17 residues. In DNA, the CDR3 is TGTGCCAGCAGTGAAGCCCCCGAGTCAGGGCCCTCCTACGAGCAGTACTTC. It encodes CASSEAPESGPSYEQYF.

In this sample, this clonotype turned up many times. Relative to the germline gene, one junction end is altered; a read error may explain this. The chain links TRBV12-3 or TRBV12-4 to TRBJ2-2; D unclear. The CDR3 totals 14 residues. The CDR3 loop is CASSFLGDTGELFF. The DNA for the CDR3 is TGCGCCAGCAGCTTCCTTGGGGACACCGGGGAGCTGTTTTTT.

The CDR3 region is CASSPPGLSDGYTF. The CDR3 bases are TGTGCCAGCTCACCCCCAGGGCTGAGTGATGGCTACACCTTC. This sequence joins TRBV18 and TRBJ1-2; possibly TRBD1 for D (5 bases). The germline gives CDR1 KGHSH, CDR2 LQKENI. The CDR3 length is 14 residues. V lost 3 bases, J lost 6 bases, and 14 bases lay in between.

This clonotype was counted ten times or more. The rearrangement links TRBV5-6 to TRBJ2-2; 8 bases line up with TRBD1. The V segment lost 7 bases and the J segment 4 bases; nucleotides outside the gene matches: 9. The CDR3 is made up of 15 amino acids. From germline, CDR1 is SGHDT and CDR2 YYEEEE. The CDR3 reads CASRRGQGATGELFF. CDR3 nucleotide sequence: TGTGCCAGCCGTCGAGGCCAGGGGGCCACCGGGGAGCTGTTTTTT.

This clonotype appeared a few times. CDR3: CASVSHVSGEKLFF. The CDR3 DNA sequence: TGTGCCAGCGTTTCACACGTCTCTGGTGAAAAACTGTTTTTT. The chain joins TRBV25-1 to TRBJ1-4; D unresolved. The CDR3 sequence is 14 residues long. CDR1 is MGHDK, CDR2 SYGVNS, per germline. With 8 bases removed from V and 7 bases from J, the gap between germline ends came to 17 bases.

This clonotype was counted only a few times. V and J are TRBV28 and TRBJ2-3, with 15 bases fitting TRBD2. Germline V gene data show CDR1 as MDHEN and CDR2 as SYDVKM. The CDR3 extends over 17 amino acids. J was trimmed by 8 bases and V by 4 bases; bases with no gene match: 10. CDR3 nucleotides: TGTGCCAGCAGTTCCGGACTAGCGGGGGGGCCCAAGATTACGCAGTATTTT. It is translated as CASSSGLAGGPKITQYF.

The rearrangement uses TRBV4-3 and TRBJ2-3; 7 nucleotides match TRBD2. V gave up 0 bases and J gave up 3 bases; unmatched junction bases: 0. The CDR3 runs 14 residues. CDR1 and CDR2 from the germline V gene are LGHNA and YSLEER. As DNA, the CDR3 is TGCGCCAGCAGCCAAGATAGCGGGACAGATACGCAGTATTTT. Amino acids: CASSQDSGTDTQYF.

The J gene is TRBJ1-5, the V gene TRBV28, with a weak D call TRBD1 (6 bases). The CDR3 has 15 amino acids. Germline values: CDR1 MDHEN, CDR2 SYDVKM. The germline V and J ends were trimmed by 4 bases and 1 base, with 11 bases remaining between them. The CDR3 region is CASSSGQMSNQPQHF. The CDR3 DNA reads TGTGCCAGCAGTTCCGGACAGATGAGCAATCAGCCCCAGCATTTT.

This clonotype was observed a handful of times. The CDR3 DNA reads as TGCGCCAGCAGCTTCAACAGGGCCCAGGCCAGCACCGGGGAGCTGTTTTTT. Translating gives CASSFNRAQASTGELFF. The V gene is TRBV5-1, the J gene TRBJ2-2; TRBD1 might be the D (6 bases). V was cut by 2 bases and J by 4 bases, with 18 bases left in between. The CDR3 covers 17 residues. Germline V lookup: CDR1 SGHRS, CDR2 YFSETQ.

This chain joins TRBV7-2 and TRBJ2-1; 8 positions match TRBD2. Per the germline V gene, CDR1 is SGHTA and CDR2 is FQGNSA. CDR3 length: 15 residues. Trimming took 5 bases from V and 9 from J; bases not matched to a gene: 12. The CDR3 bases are TGTGCCAGCAGCCAAAGCGGGAGCAGTGTTTCTGAGCAGTTCTTC. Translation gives CASSQSGSSVSEQFF.